Listed below are T cell receptor beta chains from one sample, sequenced in a study of blood T cell repertoires in COVID-19. Assay: immunoSEQ multiplex PCR; the TCRdb copy retains only in-frame clones and omits some. The sample carries hundreds of thousands of clones, around 85% recorded once. The source material was PBMCs or T cells enriched from blood (not recorded which). The receptors here all came from a woman aged 30 to 39 who had been exposed to COVID-19. CDR3s include the opening cysteine and the closing phenylalanine or tryptophan. D genes are given only for firm matches. Expanded clones get a size class; other rows say once, few or many, or leave the size out.

J: TRBJ1-1
size: few
V: TRBV5-1
D: -
DNA: TGCGCCAGCAGCTTGGTCCCAGATCCGGCTTTCTTT
CDR3: CASSLVPDPAFF

J: TRBJ1-3
size: -
V: TRBV6-5
D: -
DNA: TGTGCCAGCAGTTACTCGATTCCAGGTTCTGGAAACACCATATATTTT
CDR3: CASSYSIPGSGNTIYF

J: TRBJ1-5
size: -
V: TRBV30
D: TRBD1
DNA: TGTGCCTGGAGTGCCTATAACAGGGGCGATCAGCCCCAGCATTTT
CDR3: CAWSAYNRGDQPQHF

J: TRBJ1-4
size: once
V: TRBV20-1
D: -
DNA: TGCAGTGCTAGTTCCAGGTTTAATGAAAAACTGTTTTTT
CDR3: CSASSRFNEKLFF

J: TRBJ1-5
size: -
V: TRBV11-2
D: -
DNA: TGTGCCAGCAGCCTAACGGGGAAGGAACAGCCCCAGCATTTT
CDR3: CASSLTGKEQPQHF

J: TRBJ1-6
size: -
V: TRBV4-3
D: TRBD1
DNA: TGCGCCAGCAGCCAAGATGAGGACAGGGGGCTCTCCTATAATTCACCCCTCCACTTT
CDR3: CASSQDEDRGLSYNSPLHF

J: TRBJ1-3
size: -
V: TRBV18
D: -
DNA: TGTGCCAGCTCACCATTGGGGGGAGACTCTGGAAACACCATATATTTT
CDR3: CASSPLGGDSGNTIYF

J: TRBJ2-1
size: -
V: TRBV28
D: -
DNA: TGTGCCAGCAGTTCGGGACTCTTTAATGAGCAGTTCTTC
CDR3: CASSSGLFNEQFF

J: TRBJ2-7
size: -
V: TRBV27
D: -
DNA: TGTGCCAGCAGTCCATTGACAGGAGAGCAGTACTTC
CDR3: CASSPLTGEQYF

J: TRBJ2-2
size: -
V: TRBV11-2
D: TRBD1
DNA: TGTGCCAGCAGCGCCCGGACAGGGGGGAACACCGGGGAGCTGTTTTTT
CDR3: CASSARTGGNTGELFF

J: TRBJ2-3
size: -
V: TRBV5-1
D: TRBD2
DNA: TGCGCCAGCAGCCCACTAGCGGGGGGAGGTGAACGGAGCACAGATACGCAGTATTTT
CDR3: CASSPLAGGGERSTDTQYF

J: TRBJ1-1
size: -
V: TRBV19
D: -
DNA: TGTGCCAGTACCCTAGACCGTACGGCTGAAGCTTTCTTT
CDR3: CASTLDRTAEAFF

J: TRBJ1-2
size: -
V: TRBV9
D: TRBD1
DNA: TGTGCCAGCAGCGTAAGGATGGCTGGACAGGGCTCCTACTATGGCTACACCTTC
CDR3: CASSVRMAGQGSYYGYTF

J: TRBJ1-3
size: few
V: TRBV4-2
D: -
DNA: TGTGCCAGCAGCCAAGATTTACAGTTATTCTCTGGAAACACCATATATTTT
CDR3: CASSQDLQLFSGNTIYF

J: TRBJ1-2
size: -
V: TRBV6-4
D: -
DNA: TGTGCCAGCAGTGCCTCGACTGGAGGCAACTATGGCTACACCTTC
CDR3: CASSASTGGNYGYTF

J: TRBJ2-5
size: -
V: TRBV11-2
D: TRBD2
DNA: TGTGCCAGCAGCTCCCGCCTCTTAGCGGGGGGGAGGGAGACCCAGTACTTC
CDR3: CASSSRLLAGGRETQYF

J: TRBJ2-3
size: once
V: TRBV4-2
D: -
DNA: TGTGCCAGCAGCCAAGACTCCGGCACAGATACGCAGTATTTT
CDR3: CASSQDSGTDTQYF

J: TRBJ1-6
size: -
V: TRBV2
D: -
DNA: TGTGCCAGCAGTGTGCAGGGGAGCTCCTATAATTCACCCCTCCACTTT
CDR3: CASSVQGSSYNSPLHF

J: TRBJ2-3
size: once
V: TRBV30
D: TRBD1
DNA: TGTGCCTGGACGCCCGGGACAGGGGTTCGGGATACGCAGTATTTT
CDR3: CAWTPGTGVRDTQYF

J: TRBJ2-3
size: -
V: TRBV10-3
D: TRBD2
DNA: TGTGCCATCAACTCCGGAGCAGCGGGGGACACAGATACGCAGTATTTT
CDR3: CAINSGAAGDTDTQYF

J: TRBJ1-5
size: -
V: TRBV19
D: -
DNA: TGTGCCAGTAGTATTGAGGACAGATCTAATCAGCCCCAGCATTTT
CDR3: CASSIEDRSNQPQHF

J: TRBJ1-2
size: -
V: TRBV25-1
D: TRBD1
DNA: TGTGCCAGCAGTGTAACAGGGGGCTATGGCTACACCTTC
CDR3: CASSVTGGYGYTF

J: TRBJ2-7
size: -
V: TRBV4-1
D: TRBD1
DNA: TGCGCCAGCAGCCAAGTCACCAGACAGGGGGCCTACGAGCAGTACTTC
CDR3: CASSQVTRQGAYEQYF

J: TRBJ2-6
size: -
V: TRBV3-1/TRBV3-2
D: -
DNA: TGTGCCAGCAGGTTAGCAGGGGAAAGCTCTGGGGCCAACGTCCTGACTTTC
CDR3: CASRLAGESSGANVLTF

J: TRBJ1-1
size: few
V: TRBV6-6
D: TRBD1
DNA: TGTGCCAGCAGGCTGACAGGGGGCTACACTGAAGCTTTCTTT
CDR3: CASRLTGGYTEAFF

J: TRBJ2-1
size: -
V: TRBV24-1
D: TRBD2
DNA: TGTGCCACCTTTGGGGCTAACGGGGGGGAGAATGAGCAGTTCTTC
CDR3: CATFGANGGENEQFF

J: TRBJ2-7
size: -
V: TRBV5-1
D: TRBD2
DNA: TGCGCCAGCAGCTTCTACGTAAGGGGCGGGAGTAGTGGCGAGCAGTACTTC
CDR3: CASSFYVRGGSSGEQYF